Below, 10 T cell receptor beta chains from the same sample are listed, as sequenced in a study of hypomethylating agent response in myelodysplastic syndrome. This table comes from immunoSEQ multiplex PCR, and its TCRdb copy is limited to in-frame clones, with some not included. Of roughly 3,500 clones listed, roughly four fifths are singletons. Source: bone marrow, taken before or after starting hypomethylating agent treatment for myelodysplastic syndrome (not recorded which). The receptors originated from a human donor with myelodysplastic syndrome.

The CDR3, as DNA: TGCGCCAGCAGCCGTACGGTCACAGGGACGAATAATTCACCCCTCCACTTT. Translation: CASSRTVTGTNNSPLHF. The V call is TRBV5-1, the J call TRBJ1-6; D is possibly TRBD1 (6 bases). The CDR3 is made up of 17 amino acids. The V gene lost 4 bases and the J gene lost 5 bases, with 19 bases spanning the gap. Germline-derived CDR1 and CDR2 are SGHRS and YFSETQ.

This clone was seen a single time. The chain has TRBV5-1 and TRBJ2-7, with 8 nucleotides matching TRBD2. The CDR3 extends over 15 amino acids. Losses at the gene ends were 0 bases for V and 4 bases for J; bases not matched to a gene: 6. Per germline, CDR1 SGHRS and CDR2 YFSETQ. This chain's CDR3 is CASSLAGGGLYEQYF. In nucleotides, the CDR3 is TGCGCCAGCAGCTTGGCCGGGGGGGGGCTATACGAGCAGTACTTC.

V is TRBV12-5 and J is TRBJ1-2, with 11 bases identical to TRBD1. V gave up 1 base and J gave up 6 bases; unmatched junction bases: 4. Per the germline V gene, CDR1 is LGHNT and CDR2 is FRNRAP. This CDR3 spans 15 amino acids. The chain's CDR3 is CASGLGGQGEDGYTF. The CDR3 DNA is TGTGCTAGTGGTTTGGGGGGACAGGGGGAGGATGGCTACACCTTC.

This clone was seen a few times. V gene TRBV6-6 combines with J gene TRBJ2-7, with 7 bases identical to TRBD2. The CDR3 has 15 amino acids. Germline V gene lookup returns CDR1 MNHNY and CDR2 SVGAGI (reference sequence). With 2 bases clipped from V and 6 bases from J, the junction kept 10 bases outside the gene matches. The CDR3 nucleotides are TGTGCCAGCAGTTACGGCCCTGCGGGAGCTATCGAGCAGTACTTC. Amino acids: CASSYGPAGAIEQYF.

This chain uses TRBV12-5 with TRBJ2-3; possibly TRBD1 or TRBD2 for D (5 bases each). Deletions cut 0 bases from V and 4 bases from J, with 11 bases between. CDR1 and CDR2 from the germline V gene are LGHNT and FRNRAP. This CDR3 is 15 amino acids long. The CDR3 protein is CASGLVTRGADTQYF. CDR3 DNA sequence: TGTGCTAGTGGTTTGGTAACGAGGGGAGCAGATACGCAGTATTTT.

This clone was recorded once. The chain uses TRBV28 and TRBJ2-3; 7 positions agree with TRBD1. The length of the CDR3 is 17 residues. With 5 bases clipped from V and 0 bases from J, the junction kept 11 bases outside the gene matches. Per the germline V gene, CDR1 is MDHEN and CDR2 is SYDVKM. Here the CDR3 reads CASSLPRTGPSTDTQYF. The CDR3 DNA is TGTGCCAGCAGTCTTCCCCGGACAGGTCCTAGCACAGATACGCAGTATTTT.

The chain employs TRBV19 and TRBJ1-1; TRBD1 agrees at 7 bases. With 3 bases clipped from V and 6 bases from J, the junction kept 4 bases outside the gene matches. The CDR3 is 13 amino acids. The germline V gene encodes CDR1 LNHDA and CDR2 SQIVND (reference sequence). The CDR3 spells CASSIYRGAEAFF. The CDR3 nucleotides are TGTGCCAGTAGTATTTACAGGGGAGCTGAAGCTTTCTTT.

The chain carries TRBV7-9 and TRBJ2-2; D unclear. V gave up 5 bases and J gave up 1 base, with 8 bases separating them. This CDR3 is 14 amino acids long. CDR1 is SEHNR, CDR2 FQNEAQ, per germline (reference sequence). The CDR3 region has the DNA TGTGCCAGCAGCCCCCCCCGGAACACCGGGGAGCTGTTTTTT. Translated: CASSPPRNTGELFF.

The chain combines TRBV7-3 with TRBJ2-2; 10 bases line up with TRBD2. The CDR3 runs 16 residues. Germline V gene data show CDR1 as SGHTA and CDR2 as FQGTGA. Trimming removed 4 bases from V and 6 bases from J; junction bases left unmatched: 8. DNA for the CDR3: TGTGCCAGCAGCTATCCAGAGCGGGGGGGCCCCGGGGAGCTGTTTTTT. Its translation: CASSYPERGGPGELFF.

This chain connects TRBV19 to TRBJ2-2, with D possibly being TRBD1 (5 bases). The germline CDR1 and CDR2 sequences are LNHDA and SQIVND (reference sequence). The CDR3 runs to 15 residues. Trimming removed 7 bases at V and 0 bases at J, with 12 bases between. As DNA, the CDR3 is TGTGCCAGTACCCCGACAGTGACGAACACCGGGGAGCTGTTTTTT. Residues: CASTPTVTNTGELFF.